This TCR beta chain is drawn from a study of T cell responses to AZD1222 COVID-19 vaccine. This table comes from immunoSEQ multiplex PCR, and its TCRdb copy is limited to in-frame clones, with some not included. This table has around 200,000 clones, around nine tenths appearing once. The V gene lost 1 base and the J gene lost 3 bases, with 14 bases spanning the gap. The CDR3 length is 15 residues. The germline V gene has CDR1 SGHKS and CDR2 YYEKEE (reference sequence). Second-dose intervals near 4 or 12 weeks were combined. This rearrangement joins TRBV5-5 to TRBJ2-7, with D tentatively TRBD2 (6 bases). The sequencing here drew on peripheral blood, taken 28 days after the second AZD1222 dose. The clonotype originates from an adult who received the AZD1222 COVID-19 vaccine. Written as DNA, the CDR3 is TGTGCCAGCAGCTTGTGGGCGGGAAAAGGCTACGAGCAGTACTTC. This gives the protein CASSLWAGKGYEQYF.